This T cell receptor (beta chain) was sequenced for a study of cytomegalovirus exposure and HLA in healthy donors. Germline CDR1 is SGDLS and CDR2 is YYNGEE. Trimming took 0 bases from V and 3 from J, leaving 4 bases between them. The CDR3 is 13 amino acids. The PCR used 60 Vbeta and 13 Jbeta primers. Method: immunoSEQ multiplex PCR; TCRdb's copy keeps in-frame clones and lacks some. Seen here are about 190,000 clones, under 85% observed once, and the top ten hold approximately 1.5%. Sequenced input: PBMCs. The origin of this receptor is a woman under 30 in good health and CMV-seronegative. The chain combines TRBV9 with TRBJ2-1, with no clear D. The CDR3: CASSVAIYNEQFF. The CDR3 DNA sequence: TGTGCCAGCAGCGTAGCCATCTACAATGAGCAGTTCTTC.